This T cell receptor (beta chain) came from a study of patients and donors after allogeneic stem cell transplantation. TCRdb analysed the RT-PCR reads with MiXCR anew, one entry per CDR3 protein. The sample carries around 200,000 distinct CDR3 sequences, about 37% recorded once. The CDR3 contains 14 residues. Trimming took off 4 bases at V and 5 bases at J, with 12 bases between the two ends. Germline V gene lookup returns CDR1 SGHRS and CDR2 YFSETQ. The chain couples TRBV5-1 to TRBJ1-4; the D is unclear. Sequencing was done on a sample of blood, either unsorted or a sorted T cell fraction (not recorded which). The origin of this receptor is a human donor who was either an allogeneic HSCT recipient or a stem cell or donor lymphocyte infusion donor (not recorded which). It is not recorded whose cells these are; they may come from a transplant donor. The CDR3 sequence: CASSPGAGNEKLFF. CDR3 DNA: TGCGCCAGCAGCCCAGGAGCCGGGAATGAAAAACTGTTTTTT.